These 5 T cell receptor beta chains originate from one sample sequenced in a study of OX40 agonist ivuxolimab in advanced cancers. The protocol was immunoSEQ multiplex PCR, while the TCRdb copy is restricted to in-frame clones and leaves out a portion. The sample records 55,000 to 95,000 clones, 88% being singletons. Sequencing used CD4+ or CD8+ T cells sorted from blood, obtained in a trial of the OX40 agonist ivuxolimab. The receptor set was obtained from an adult with an advanced solid tumor such as melanoma, head and neck, liver or kidney cancer.

The table lists this clone with a count of one. The chain is built from TRBV18 and TRBJ1-5; maybe TRBD1 (6 bases). Germline CDR1 is KGHSH and CDR2 is LQKENI. The CDR3 sequence is 15 residues long. Trimming left V 4 bases short and J 4 bases short, with 14 bases between. The CDR3, as DNA: TGTGCCAGCTCACTAAACAGGGTGGCAAATCAGCCCCAGCATTTT. This encodes CASSLNRVANQPQHF.

This chain links TRBV5-5 with TRBJ2-2; D perhaps matches TRBD1 (5 bases). The CDR3 sequence is 16 residues long. Trimming removed 2 bases at V and 4 bases at J, with 15 bases between. Germline lookup yields CDR1 SGHKS and CDR2 YYEKEE (reference sequence). The CDR3 nucleotides are TGTGCCAGCAGCTTCACAGGCACGGAAGCCACCGGGGAGCTGTTTTTT. It encodes CASSFTGTEATGELFF.

The genes are TRBV5-1 and TRBJ2-5; TRBD1 matches 10 bases. The germline V gene has CDR1 SGHRS and CDR2 YFSETQ. J lost 5 bases, V lost 2 bases, and 9 bases had no gene match. CDR3 length equals 16 residues. CDR3 DNA sequence: TGCGCCAGCAGCTTAAGCGGACAGGGGGTGCGGGAGACCCAGTACTTC. Its translation: CASSLSGQGVRETQYF.

The V and J genes are TRBV6-1 and TRBJ1-1; 8 bases are a match to TRBD1. This CDR3 has 13 amino acids. V gave up 4 bases and J gave up 6 bases; unmatched junction bases: 4. Looked up from germline, CDR1 is MNHNS and CDR2 is SASEGT. The CDR3 sequence: CASSAGGLPEAFF. The CDR3, as DNA: TGTGCCAGCAGTGCAGGGGGCCTCCCTGAAGCTTTCTTT.

The count of this clone is one. V is TRBV19 and J is TRBJ1-2; 8 bases map to TRBD1. V gave up 4 bases and J gave up 0 bases; unmatched junction bases: 10. The CDR3 spans 17 residues. Looked up from germline, CDR1 is LNHDA and CDR2 is SQIVND (reference sequence). The CDR3 nucleotides are TGTGCCAGTAGTACTCGGCCCGGACAGGGAGCTAACTATGGCTACACCTTC. Translation gives CASSTRPGQGANYGYTF.